What follows are 12 T cell receptor beta chains derived from one specimen sequenced in a study of molecular identifiers for immune sequencing clone quantification. In TCRdb, the PCR reads were re-called with MiXCR into one record per CDR3 protein. The repertoire holds roughly 100,000 distinct CDR3 sequences, about 35% seen once, with about 9.1% in the top ten. Sequencing used naive CD8+ T cells from blood, with Jurkat cell RNA spiked in. Regarding subset: FACS-sorted CD8+CD4-CCR7+CD45RA+ naive T cells. The receptors derive from a human donor in good health. Some libraries in this study had Jurkat cell RNA spiked in.

V and J are TRBV28 and TRBJ2-1; 8 bases match TRBD1. CDR1 is MDHEN, CDR2 SYDVKM, per germline. V was clipped by 7 bases and J by 3 bases; unmatched bases: 2. This CDR3 comprises 13 residues. CDR3 sequence (DNA): TGTGCCAGCACCGACAGGGGCTACAATGAGCAGTTCTTC. Protein: CASTDRGYNEQFF. The complete variable domain, with remaining parts taken from reference TRBV28 and TRBJ2-1, reads DVKVTQSSRYLVKRTGEKVFLECVQDMDHENMFWYRQDPGLGLRLIYFSYDVKMKEKGDIPEGYSVSREKKERFSLILESASTNQTSMYLCASTDRGYNEQFFGPGTRLTVL.

This clonotype was recorded many times. V usage is TRBV12-3 or TRBV12-4 and J usage is TRBJ1-5, with D tentatively TRBD1 (6 bases). Trimming stripped 4 bases from V and 1 base from J, with 11 bases between. This CDR3 is 15 amino acids long. The CDR3 DNA sequence: TGTGCCAGCAGTTCGGGGGGCGGGAGCAATCAGCCCCAGCATTTT. It encodes CASSSGGGSNQPQHF.

The table lists this clonotype with many counts. This chain joins TRBV23-1 and TRBJ1-5, with D perhaps matching TRBD1 (5 bases). TRBV23-1 belongs to the ORF category, with a function that is uncertain. V was cut by 3 bases and J by 4 bases, with 16 bases left in between. The CDR3 covers 16 residues. The CDR3 nucleotides are TGCGCCAGCAGTCATAGTAACCAAGGGGTAAATCAGCCCCAGCATTTT. This codes for CASSHSNQGVNQPQHF.

A remark on this clonotype: A much larger clone differs from this one at a single base, so this may be a read error. The V and J genes are TRBV7-2 and TRBJ2-1; 10 positions agree with TRBD2. J gave up 4 bases and V 2 bases, and 14 bases lay outside the gene matches. There are 19 residues in the CDR3. Germline values: CDR1 SGHTA, CDR2 FQGNSA. DNA for the CDR3: TGTGCCAGCAGCTTAAAGGAGGCTTTGGGACTAGCGCCTTACAATGAGCAGTTCTTC. The encoded protein is CASSLKEALGLAPYNEQFF.

The chain is built from TRBV28 and TRBJ2-7; D ambiguous. Germline loops: CDR1 MDHEN, CDR2 SYDVKM. This CDR3 has 14 amino acids. Trimming stripped 3 bases from V and 6 bases from J, with 15 bases between. The CDR3 DNA is TGTGCCAGCAGTTTGCTTTCCAATCCGCTCGAGCAGTACTTC. This translates into CASSLLSNPLEQYF.

As concerns this clonotype: The CDR3 ends on some other residue instead of the conserved phenylalanine or tryptophan, so this is likely a read error. The chain has TRBV5-1 and TRBJ1-1; D is ambiguous. The V gene's germline CDR1 is SGHRS and CDR2 YFSETQ. The CDR3 has 14 residues. Between the trimmed V and J ends, which lost 0 bases and 7 bases, there was a span of 13 bases. This CDR3 is CASSLASAAGEAFL. The CDR3 nucleotides read TGCGCCAGCAGCTTGGCCTCGGCCGCGGGTGAAGCTTTCCTT.

This clonotype was observed a single time. Mismatch with germline at one junction end may stem from a read error. The chain uses TRBV3-1 and TRBJ2-3, with TRBD1 matching 7 bases. The CDR3 contains 16 residues. CDR1 and CDR2 from the germline V gene are LGHDT and YNNKEL (reference sequence). CDR3 DNA: TGTGCCAGCAGCCACCAAACCGGGACAGCCACAAATACGCAGTATTTT. Translating gives CASSHQTGTATNTQYF.

This clonotype was recorded a few times. V usage is TRBV6-5 and J usage is TRBJ1-5; D not certain. CDR3 length: 15 amino acids. CDR1 and CDR2 from the germline V gene are MNHEY and SVGAGI. V gave up 6 bases and J gave up 6 bases, with 18 bases separating them. CDR3 sequence (DNA): TGTGCCAGCAGCAGTCCATACCACACGGGTCAGCCCCAGCATTTT. It translates to CASSSPYHTGQPQHF.

Concerning this clonotype: This CDR3 is missing its conserved last phenylalanine or tryptophan, likely due to a read error. The J gene is TRBJ2-3, the V gene TRBV7-8; 8 nucleotides align to TRBD1. Per germline, CDR1 SGHVS and CDR2 FQNEAQ. J gave up 6 bases and V 4 bases, and 15 bases lay outside the gene matches. The CDR3 is 17 amino acids. CDR3 bases: TGTGCCAGCAGCTATTTGGGACAGGCAAGCCCTGAGGATACGCAGTATGTT. It encodes CASSYLGQASPEDTQYV.

This clonotype was seen only a few times. The gene calls are TRBV7-2 and TRBJ2-2, with TRBD2 matching over 9 bases. The V gene's germline CDR1 is SGHTA and CDR2 FQGNSA. V gave up 1 base and J gave up 4 bases; unmatched junction bases: 7. The CDR3 consists of 17 residues. The chain's CDR3 is CASSLGVAGVFTGELFF. The CDR3 nucleotides are TGTGCCAGCAGCTTAGGTGTAGCGGGAGTGTTCACCGGGGAGCTGTTTTTT.

This clonotype was seen ten or more times. The chain carries TRBV6-5 and TRBJ2-3, with 8 nucleotides matching TRBD1. After removal of 1 base from V and 0 bases from J, the junction contained 9 bases not matched to a gene. CDR1 and CDR2 (germline): MNHEY, SVGAGI. This CDR3 has 18 residues. The chain's CDR3 is CASSYWRGTGSSTDTQYF. The CDR3 region has the DNA TGTGCCAGCAGTTACTGGAGAGGGACAGGTTCTAGCACAGATACGCAGTATTTT.

This clonotype came up many times. This chain links TRBV6-6 with TRBJ2-3, with 9 bases fitting TRBD2. The germline V gene encodes CDR1 MNHNY and CDR2 SVGAGI (reference sequence). V gave up 5 bases and J gave up 4 bases; unmatched junction bases: 10. The CDR3 contains 16 residues. The CDR3 loop is CASSQYTAGGPDTQYF. CDR3 DNA: TGTGCCAGCAGTCAATACACAGCGGGAGGTCCAGATACGCAGTATTTT.